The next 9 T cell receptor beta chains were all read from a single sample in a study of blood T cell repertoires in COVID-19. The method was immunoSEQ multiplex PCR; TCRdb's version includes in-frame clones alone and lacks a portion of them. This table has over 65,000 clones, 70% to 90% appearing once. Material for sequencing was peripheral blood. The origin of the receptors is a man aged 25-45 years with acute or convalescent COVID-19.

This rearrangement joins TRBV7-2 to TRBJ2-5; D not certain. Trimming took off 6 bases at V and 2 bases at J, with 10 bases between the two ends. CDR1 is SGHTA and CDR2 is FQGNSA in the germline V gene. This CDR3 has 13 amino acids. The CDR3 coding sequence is TGTGCCAGCAGGACGAGGTTGCAAGAGACCCAGTACTTC. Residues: CASRTRLQETQYF.

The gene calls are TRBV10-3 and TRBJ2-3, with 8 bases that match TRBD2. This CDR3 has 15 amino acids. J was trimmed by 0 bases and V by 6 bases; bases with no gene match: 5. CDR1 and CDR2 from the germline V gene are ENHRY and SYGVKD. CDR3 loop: CAISGRGGSTDTQYF. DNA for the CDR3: TGTGCCATCAGCGGTCGGGGGGGGAGCACAGATACGCAGTATTTT.

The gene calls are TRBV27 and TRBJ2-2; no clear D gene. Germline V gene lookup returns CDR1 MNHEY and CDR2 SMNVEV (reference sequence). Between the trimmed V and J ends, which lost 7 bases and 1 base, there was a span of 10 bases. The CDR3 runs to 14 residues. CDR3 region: CASTPRGNTGELFF. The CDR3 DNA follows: TGTGCCAGCACCCCCCGAGGGAACACCGGGGAGCTGTTTTTT.

This chain's CDR3 is CASRVVTSVYEQYF. In DNA form, the CDR3 reads TGTGCCAGCAGGGTCGTCACTAGCGTCTACGAGCAGTACTTC. V is TRBV2 and J is TRBJ2-7; 7 positions agree with TRBD2. The CDR3 totals 14 residues. V lost 6 bases, J lost 3 bases, and 8 bases stayed unmatched. Germline CDR1 is SNHLY and CDR2 is FYNNEI.

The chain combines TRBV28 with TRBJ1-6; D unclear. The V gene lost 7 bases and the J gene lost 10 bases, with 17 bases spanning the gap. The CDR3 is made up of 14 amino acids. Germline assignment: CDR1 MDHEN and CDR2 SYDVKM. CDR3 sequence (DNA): TGTGCCAGCACCCGATCCCCGGGAGGCTCACCCCTCCACTTT. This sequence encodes CASTRSPGGSPLHF.

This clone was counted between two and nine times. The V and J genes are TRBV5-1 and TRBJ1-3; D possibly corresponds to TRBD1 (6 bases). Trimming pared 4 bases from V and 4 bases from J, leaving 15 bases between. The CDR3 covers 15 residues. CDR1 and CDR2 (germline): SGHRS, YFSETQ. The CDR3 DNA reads TGCGCCAGCAGCCCCGGCACAGGGACCGGAAACACCATATATTTT. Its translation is CASSPGTGTGNTIYF.

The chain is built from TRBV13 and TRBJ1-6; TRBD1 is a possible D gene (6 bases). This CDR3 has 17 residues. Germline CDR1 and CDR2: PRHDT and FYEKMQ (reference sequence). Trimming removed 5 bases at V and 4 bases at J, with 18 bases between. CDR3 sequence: CASSPTRGGRYNSPLHF. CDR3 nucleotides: TGTGCCAGCAGCCCCACCCGTGGGGGCAGATATAATTCACCCCTCCACTTT.

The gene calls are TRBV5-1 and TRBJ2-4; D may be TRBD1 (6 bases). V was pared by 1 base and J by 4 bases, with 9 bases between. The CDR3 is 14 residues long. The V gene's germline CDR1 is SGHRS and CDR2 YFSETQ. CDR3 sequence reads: CASSLSGAKNIQYF. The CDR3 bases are TGCGCCAGCAGCTTGTCAGGGGCGAAAAACATTCAGTACTTC.

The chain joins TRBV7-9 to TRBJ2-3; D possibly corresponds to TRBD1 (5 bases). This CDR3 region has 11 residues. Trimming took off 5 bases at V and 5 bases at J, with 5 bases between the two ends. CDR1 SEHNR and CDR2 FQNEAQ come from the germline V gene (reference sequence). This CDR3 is CASSGQDTQYF. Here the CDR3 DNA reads TGTGCCAGCAGCGGACAAGATACGCAGTATTTT. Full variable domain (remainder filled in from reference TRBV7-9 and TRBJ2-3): DTGVSQNPRHKITKRGQNVTFRCDPISEHNRLYWYRQTLGQGPEFLTYFQNEAQLEKSRLLSDRFSAERPKGSFSTLEIQRTEQGDSAMYLCASSGQDTQYFGPGTRLTVL.